The TCR beta chain described here comes from a study of chemoradiotherapy in HPV16-positive cancers. Study overall: Functional T-cell assays on two HPV16-positive patients' cells defined candidate HPV-specific clones and common TCR motifs. Study results and limitations: In HPV16-positive patients, HPV-responsive T-cell expansion tracked better recurrence-free survival.

As to this clone: Its antigen is unidentified.

The CDR3 consists of 14 residues. Germline V gene lookup returns CDR1 SNHLY and CDR2 FYNNEI. The trim removed 7 bases at V and 1 base at J, leaving 5 bases unmatched. Samples were taken several times over chemoradiotherapy. TCRdb keeps only in-frame clones here, not all; method: immunoSEQ multiplex PCR. This table has 30,000 to 40,000 clones, 76% appearing once. The sequences come from blood, collected from a patient who underwent chemoradiotherapy. This chain uses TRBV2 with TRBJ2-5, with 8 bases fitting TRBD1. This receptor was identified in a human donor with HPV-associated anogenital cancer. The CDR3 is CASTRDRSQETQYF. DNA of the CDR3: TGTGCCAGCACTAGGGACAGGAGCCAAGAGACCCAGTACTTC.